The rows below give T cell receptor beta chains drawn from one sample of a study of T cell responses to AZD1222 COVID-19 vaccine. The assay was immunoSEQ multiplex PCR, and TCRdb's table has in-frame clones only and misses some. The profile shows about 150,000 clones, about 90% of them singletons. The source was peripheral blood, collected 28 days after the second AZD1222 dose. The receptors were sampled from an adult who received the AZD1222 COVID-19 vaccine. Each CDR3 is given with its conserved first and last residue. A D gene is named only where the DNA matches it firmly. Only part of the rows carry a size: once, few, many, or a class if the clone is expanded.

>NA|TRBV11-3|NA|TRBJ2-3
CASSLGGRGADTQYF
TGTGCCAGCAGCCTGGGGGGCAGGGGAGCAGATACGCAGTATTTT
>few|TRBV18|TRBD1|TRBJ2-7
CASSPLQGANEQYF
TGTGCCAGCTCACCACTTCAGGGGGCCAACGAGCAGTACTTC
>NA|TRBV2|TRBD1|TRBJ1-2
CASQNRGISYGYTF
TGTGCCAGCCAAAACAGGGGCATATCCTATGGCTACACCTTC
>NA|TRBV4-1|NA|TRBJ1-5
CASSREYREGGNQPQHF
TGCGCCAGCAGCCGCGAGTACAGGGAAGGGGGCAATCAGCCCCAGCATTTT
>NA|TRBV12-3/TRBV12-4|NA|TRBJ1-1
CASSLKGRTEAFF
TGTGCCAGCAGTTTAAAGGGGCGCACTGAAGCTTTCTTT
>NA|TRBV9|NA|TRBJ2-3
CASSVDLGLGTQYF
TGTGCCAGCAGCGTAGATCTGGGACTTGGGACGCAGTATTTT
>once|TRBV19|TRBD1|TRBJ2-4
CASSMWGQGPAKNIQYF
TGTGCCAGTAGTATGTGGGGACAGGGACCAGCCAAAAACATTCAGTACTTC
>NA|TRBV3-1/TRBV3-2|TRBD2|TRBJ2-7
CAIHPSGRFSYEQYF
TGTGCCATCCACCCTAGCGGGCGGTTTTCCTACGAGCAGTACTTC
>NA|TRBV6-2/TRBV6-3|NA|TRBJ2-7
CASSYTGNLYF
TGTGCCAGCAGTTACACAGGGAATTTGTACTTC
>once|TRBV7-2|TRBD1|TRBJ1-1
CASSSLGGLNTEAFF
TGTGCCAGCAGCTCCCTAGGGGGCCTGAACACTGAAGCTTTCTTT
>NA|TRBV6-2/TRBV6-3|TRBD1|TRBJ2-3
CASSQTGVNTDTQYF
TGTGCCAGCAGTCAGACAGGGGTCAACACAGATACGCAGTATTTT
>few|TRBV5-1|TRBD2|TRBJ2-3
CASSSTTSGGTDTQYF
TGCGCCAGCAGTTCGACCACTAGCGGGGGCACAGATACGCAGTATTTT
>NA|TRBV7-9|NA|TRBJ1-4
CASSASATNEKLFF
TGTGCCAGCTCGGCGAGTGCAACTAATGAAAAACTGTTTTTT
>NA|TRBV5-1|NA|TRBJ1-5
CASSLGGVGQPQHF
TGCGCCAGCAGCTTGGGGGGGGTCGGTCAGCCCCAGCATTTT
>once|TRBV15|NA|TRBJ1-1
CATSNRENTEAFF
TGTGCCACCAGCAACCGAGAGAACACTGAAGCTTTCTTT
>few|TRBV11-2|NA|TRBJ1-1
CASRLAGITEAFF
TGTGCCAGCAGGTTGGCAGGGATAACTGAAGCTTTCTTT
>NA|TRBV2|NA|TRBJ1-5
CASSEGRELAQHF
TGTGCCAGCAGTGAAGGCAGGGAATTGGCCCAGCATTTT
>NA|TRBV19|NA|TRBJ2-6
CASSIFTSGANVLTF
TGTGCCAGTAGTATTTTTACGTCTGGGGCCAACGTCCTGACTTTC
>once|TRBV27|NA|TRBJ2-7
CASSTPGRSLYEQYF
TGTGCCAGCAGTACGCCGGGACGGAGCCTTTACGAGCAGTACTTC
>NA|TRBV5-6|TRBD1|TRBJ1-2
CASSYRDRAGGYTF
TGTGCCAGCAGCTACCGGGACAGGGCTGGTGGCTACACCTTC
>NA|TRBV5-1|NA|TRBJ1-2
CASSLKQGYGYTF
TGCGCCAGCAGCCTAAAACAGGGTTACGGCTACACCTTC
>NA|TRBV19|TRBD2|TRBJ2-1
CASSIREAYYNEQFF
TGTGCCAGTAGTATTCGGGAGGCCTACTACAATGAGCAGTTCTTC
>NA|TRBV29-1|TRBD2|TRBJ2-1
CSARRTSGRDGEQFF
TGCAGCGCACGGCGGACTAGCGGGAGGGATGGTGAGCAGTTCTTC
>once|TRBV19|TRBD1|TRBJ1-2
CASSIVLGQGMNGYTF
TGTGCCAGTAGTATAGTATTGGGACAGGGGATGAATGGCTACACCTTC
>NA|TRBV5-6|NA|TRBJ2-5
CASSFEGETQYF
TGTGCCAGCAGCTTTGAGGGGGAGACCCAGTACTTC
>NA|TRBV4-3|NA|TRBJ2-2
CASSQGGDTGELFF
TGCGCCAGCAGCCAAGGGGGCGATACCGGGGAGCTGTTTTTT
>NA|TRBV6-5|NA|TRBJ2-3
CASMVSAIYTDTQYF
TGTGCCAGCATGGTTTCGGCGATATACACAGATACGCAGTATTTT
>NA|TRBV14|NA|TRBJ2-1
CASSQDLPRQDLYNEQFF
TGTGCCAGCAGCCAAGATCTCCCCCGGCAGGATTTATACAATGAGCAGTTCTTC
>few|TRBV7-6|TRBD1|TRBJ1-5
CASSLGTGGVNQPQHF
TGTGCCAGCAGCCTTGGGACAGGGGGAGTAAATCAGCCCCAGCATTTT
>NA|TRBV4-2|NA|TRBJ2-5
CASSQRRGAFGTQYF
TGTGCCAGCAGCCAGCGAAGAGGGGCCTTCGGGACCCAGTACTTC
>NA|TRBV19|NA|TRBJ1-5
CASSLGAQPQHF
TGTGCCAGTAGTCTTGGCGCTCAGCCCCAGCATTTT
>NA|TRBV11-2|NA|TRBJ2-7
CASSPPRGPAAYEQYF
TGTGCCAGCAGCCCCCCTCGGGGGCCCGCCGCCTACGAGCAGTACTTC
>NA|TRBV28|NA|TRBJ1-4
CASKTLGGAGANEKLFF
TGTGCCAGCAAAACGCTGGGGGGGGCTGGAGCTAATGAAAAACTGTTTTTT
>NA|TRBV11-2|NA|TRBJ2-3
CASSPESGTDTQYF
TGTGCCAGCAGCCCAGAAAGTGGGACAGATACGCAGTATTTT
>once|TRBV29-1|TRBD2|TRBJ2-3
CSAPNSGLGSSTDTQYF
TGCAGCGCTCCTAATAGCGGGCTCGGTTCTAGCACAGATACGCAGTATTTT
>NA|TRBV28|NA|TRBJ2-7
CASSAPVVLEQYF
TGTGCCAGCAGTGCCCCTGTGGTGCTCGAGCAGTACTTC
>NA|TRBV28|NA|TRBJ2-7
CASTIRLDYEQYF
TGTGCCAGCACCATCAGGTTGGACTACGAGCAGTACTTC
>NA|TRBV29-1|NA|TRBJ2-3
CSANPPWTGTDTQYF
TGCAGCGCTAACCCCCCATGGACAGGCACAGATACGCAGTATTTT
>NA|TRBV9|NA|TRBJ1-4
CASSPQGTGNEKLFF
TGTGCCAGCAGCCCTCAGGGGACGGGGAATGAAAAACTGTTTTTT
>NA|TRBV7-2|NA|TRBJ2-1
CASSPKASLNEQFF
TGTGCCAGCAGCCCCAAAGCTTCTTTGAATGAGCAGTTCTTC
>NA|TRBV5-1|NA|TRBJ1-4
CASSPGNNEKLFF
TGCGCCAGCAGCCCCGGGAATAATGAAAAACTGTTTTTT
>NA|TRBV29-1|NA|TRBJ1-1
CSVGQGNGNTEAFF
TGCAGCGTTGGTCAAGGGAATGGGAACACTGAAGCTTTCTTT
>NA|TRBV11-3|NA|TRBJ2-2
CASSLDFSGELFF
TGTGCCAGCAGCTTAGATTTTTCCGGGGAGCTGTTTTTT
>NA|TRBV4-1|NA|TRBJ1-4
CASNLNAGIGEKLFF
TGCGCCAGCAACCTTAACGCGGGGATCGGTGAAAAACTGTTTTTT
>once|TRBV28|NA|TRBJ2-1
CASSLSRQSSYNEQFF
TGTGCCAGCAGTTTATCCCGACAGTCCTCCTACAATGAGCAGTTCTTC
>NA|TRBV3-1/TRBV3-2|NA|TRBJ2-7
CASSQVGTYEQYF
TGTGCCAGCAGCCAAGTTGGAACCTACGAGCAGTACTTC
>NA|TRBV18|TRBD2|TRBJ2-5
CASSPIPVLAGVETQYF
TGTGCCAGCTCACCAATCCCCGTGCTAGCGGGAGTAGAGACCCAGTACTTC
>once|TRBV5-1|NA|TRBJ1-5
CASSLGGDNQPQHF
TGCGCCAGCAGCTTGGGAGGGGACAATCAGCCCCAGCATTTT
>NA|TRBV5-1|TRBD1|TRBJ1-5
CASSLNGQGAGQPQHF
TGCGCCAGCAGCTTGAATGGACAGGGGGCAGGTCAGCCCCAGCATTTT
>NA|TRBV5-4|NA|TRBJ1-6
CASSLEVGGNSPLHF
TGTGCCAGCAGCTTGGAGGTGGGGGGGAATTCACCCCTCCACTTT
>once|TRBV23-1|TRBD2|TRBJ2-7
CASSQSPPAGGTYEQYF
TGCGCCAGCAGTCAATCGCCCCCTGCGGGAGGTACCTACGAGCAGTACTTC